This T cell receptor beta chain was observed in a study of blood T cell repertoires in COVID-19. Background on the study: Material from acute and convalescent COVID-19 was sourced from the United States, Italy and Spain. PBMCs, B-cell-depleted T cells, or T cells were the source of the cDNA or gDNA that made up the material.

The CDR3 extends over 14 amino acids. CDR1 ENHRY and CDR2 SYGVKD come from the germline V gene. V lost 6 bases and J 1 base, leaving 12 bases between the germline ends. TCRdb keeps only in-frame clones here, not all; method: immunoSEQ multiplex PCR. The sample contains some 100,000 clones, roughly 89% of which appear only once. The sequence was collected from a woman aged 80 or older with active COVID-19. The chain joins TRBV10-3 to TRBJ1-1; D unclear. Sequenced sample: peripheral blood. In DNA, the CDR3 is TGTGCCATCAGCAGACACGGAACGAACACTGAAGCTTTCTTT. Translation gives CAISRHGTNTEAFF.